This T cell receptor (beta chain) derives from a study of blood T cell repertoires in COVID-19. This CDR3 is 15 amino acids long. V was clipped by 6 bases and J by 9 bases; unmatched bases: 9. From germline, CDR1 is KGHSH and CDR2 LQKENI. TCRdb's copy holds only in-frame clones and misses some; the assay was immunoSEQ multiplex PCR. The sample comprises some 180,000 clones, about 80% of which are singletons, and around 8.9% rests with the top ten. The specimen was peripheral blood. The TCR sequence derives from a woman aged 50 to 60 with active or convalescent COVID-19. The V call is TRBV18, the J call TRBJ1-6; 9 nucleotides agree with TRBD1. CDR3 bases: TGTGCCAGCTCGCCAACCGGGACAGGGACTTCACCCCTCCACTTT. This codes for CASSPTGTGTSPLHF.